These 2 T cell receptor beta chains were sequenced from one sample in a study of T-cell memory formation after mild COVID-19. One entry per CDR3 protein, called by TCRdb with MiXCR from the 5' RACE reads. The sample yields 410,000 or so distinct CDR3 sequences, around a quarter seen once. What was sequenced was PBMCs or a T cell subset sorted from them (not recorded which). These TCRs come from an adult woman who had mild COVID-19 (a few samples of this study predate the infection). Cell type and time point are not known.

This clonotype was observed at least ten times. This chain joins TRBV5-1 and TRBJ1-2; the D gene is possibly TRBD1 (6 bases). This CDR3 spans 15 amino acids. Trimming took off 5 bases at V and 4 bases at J, with 18 bases between the two ends. The germline V gene has CDR1 SGHRS and CDR2 YFSETQ. In DNA, the CDR3 is TGCGCCAGCAGGCCGTCTCCGGGACAATTCTATGGCTACACCTTC. Translation gives CASRPSPGQFYGYTF. Supplemented by reference TRBV5-1 and TRBJ1-2, the full variable domain reads KAGVTQTPRYLIKTRGQQVTLSCSPISGHRSVSWYQQTPGQGLQFLFEYFSETQRNKGNFPGRFSGRQFSNSRSEMNVSTLELGDSALYLCASRPSPGQFYGYTFGSGTRLTVV.

This clonotype was detected a few times. The chain is built from TRBV3-1 and TRBJ2-5; TRBD1 might be the D (6 bases). The V end was cut by 0 bases, the J end by 5 bases, with 10 bases between. Germline V gives CDR1 LGHDT, CDR2 YNNKEL (reference sequence). This CDR3 region has 14 residues. CDR3 residues: CASSQEGAGETQYF. CDR3 DNA: TGTGCCAGCAGCCAAGAGGGGGCAGGCGAGACCCAGTACTTC.